This entry lists 8 T cell receptor beta chains sequenced from one sample in a study of Graves' ophthalmopathy and Graves' hyperthyroidism. Amplified TCR beta CDR3 regions were obtained using RNA transcripts as template. An initial RT-PCR round employing HTBI primers preceded a second-round multiplex PCR. Using its own MiXCR run on the multiplex PCR reads, TCRdb lists one record per CDR3 protein. The sample yields about 370,000 distinct CDR3 sequences, approximately 17% seen once. Sequences were obtained from peripheral blood. These receptors were collected from an adult woman with stable Graves' hyperthyroidism.

This clonotype came up many times. The chain links TRBV12-5 to TRBJ2-5; D is unclear. V lost 5 bases to trimming and J lost 2 bases, with 6 bases between them. Germline V lookup: CDR1 LGHNT, CDR2 FRNRAP. This CDR3 spans 12 amino acids. CDR3 protein: CASGRAQETQYF. In DNA, the CDR3 is TGTGCTAGTGGTAGAGCTCAAGAGACCCAGTACTTC.

V usage is TRBV6-1 and J usage is TRBJ1-1; the match to TRBD1 covers 8 bases. CDR1 is MNHNS and CDR2 is SASEGT in the germline V gene. The CDR3 is made up of 14 amino acids. The junction had 4 bases not matched to a gene; V was cut back by 6 bases and J by 1 base. CDR3 sequence: CASRQQGANTEAFF. The CDR3 nucleotides are TGTGCCAGCAGGCAGCAGGGGGCGAACACTGAAGCTTTCTTT.

The sample holds many counts of this clonotype. CDR3 nucleotide sequence: TGTGCCACCAGTGGGGGTTACGAGCAGTACTTC. Its translation is CATSGGYEQYF. The chain recombines TRBV24-1 with TRBJ2-7; D is unresolved. The V gene lost 5 bases and the J gene lost 4 bases, with 5 bases spanning the gap. In germline, CDR1 is KGHDR, CDR2 SFDVKD. The length of the CDR3 is 11 residues.

This clonotype appeared many times. The V gene is TRBV11-2, the J gene TRBJ1-1; no clear D. Germline-derived CDR1 and CDR2 are SGHAT and FQNNGV. This CDR3 region has 14 residues. Between the trimmed V and J ends, which lost 4 bases and 1 base, there was a span of 10 bases. The chain's CDR3 is CASSSGVENTEAFF. The CDR3 DNA is TGTGCCAGCAGCTCCGGGGTAGAGAACACTGAAGCTTTCTTT. The whole variable domain, remainder taken from reference TRBV11-2 and TRBJ1-1, is EAGVAQSPRYKIIEKRQSVAFWCNPISGHATLYWYQQILGQGPKLLIQFQNNGVVDDSQLPKDRFSAERLKGVDSTLKIQPAKLEDSAVYLCASSSGVENTEAFFGQGTRLTVV.

This clonotype has just a few counts. The J gene is TRBJ2-2, the V gene TRBV5-1; TRBD1 agrees at 8 bases. Germline V gene sequence: CDR1 SGHRS, CDR2 YFSETQ. V gave up 3 bases and J gave up 5 bases; unmatched junction bases: 3. The CDR3 covers 14 residues. The CDR3, as DNA: TGCGCCAGCAGCTGGGACAGGATAACCGGGGAGCTGTTTTTT. Translation gives CASSWDRITGELFF.

The chain employs TRBV5-1 and TRBJ2-7; 16 nucleotides agree with TRBD2. Trimming took 7 bases from V and 6 from J; bases not matched to a gene: 10. CDR1 is SGHRS and CDR2 is YFSETQ in the germline V gene. The CDR3 covers 16 residues. CDR3 region: CASSQGLAGGAGEQYF. Written as DNA, the CDR3 is TGCGCCAGCTCCCAGGGACTAGCGGGAGGGGCGGGCGAGCAGTACTTC.

Ten or more counts support this clonotype. CDR3 residues: CASGLNSPLSGEQYF. The CDR3 DNA reads TGTGCCAGCGGACTAAATTCCCCACTAAGCGGCGAGCAGTACTTC. The chain carries TRBV7-9 and TRBJ2-7, with a weak D call TRBD2 (6 bases). Germline CDR1 is SEHNR and CDR2 is FQNEAQ (reference sequence). The CDR3 has 15 residues. Trimming pared 8 bases from V and 6 bases from J, leaving 23 bases between.

This clonotype was seen many times. The chain joins TRBV7-2 to TRBJ2-5; either TRBD1 or TRBD2 may supply D (5 bases each). Trimming removed 8 bases at V and 5 bases at J, with 18 bases between. This CDR3 has 14 residues. Germline CDR1 and CDR2: SGHTA and FQGNSA. CDR3 in DNA: TGTGCCAGCCGCCCCATGAGGGGTGGGGAGACCCAGTACTTC. It encodes CASRPMRGGETQYF.